This T cell receptor (beta chain) was retrieved from a study of shared clonotypes between healthy human individuals. This CDR3 region has 18 residues. With 0 bases clipped from V and 1 base from J, the junction kept 9 bases outside the gene matches. Per the germline V gene, CDR1 is SGHVS and CDR2 is FQNEAQ. Clones were read by immunoSEQ multiplex PCR, and TCRdb kept only the in-frame ones, dropping some. This sample yields 2,500,000 or so clones, of which around 90% are seen a single time; approximately 0.39% belongs to the top ten. The sample taken for sequencing was naive CD4+ T cells from PBMCs. Subset specified: CD45RA+ positively selected. This chain joins TRBV7-8 and TRBJ2-7; TRBD2 matches 10 bases. This sequence was found in a man between 18 and 35 years old in good health. Some clones in this sample may be carry-over from other donors' samples. CDR3 bases: TGTGCCAGCAGCTTAGCTTCTAGCGGGAGAATTGATTCCTACGAGCAGTACTTC. It encodes CASSLASSGRIDSYEQYF.